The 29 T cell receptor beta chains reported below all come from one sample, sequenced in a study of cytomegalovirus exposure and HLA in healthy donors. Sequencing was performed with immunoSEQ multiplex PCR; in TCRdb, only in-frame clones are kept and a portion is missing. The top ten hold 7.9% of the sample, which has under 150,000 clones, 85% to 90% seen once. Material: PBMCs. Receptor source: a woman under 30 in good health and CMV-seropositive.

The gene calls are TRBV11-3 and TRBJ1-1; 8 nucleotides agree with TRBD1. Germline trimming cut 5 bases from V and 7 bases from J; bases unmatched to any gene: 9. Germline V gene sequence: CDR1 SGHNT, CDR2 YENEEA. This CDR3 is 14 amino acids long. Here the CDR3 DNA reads TGTGCCAGCAGCCCCATAGTAGGACAGGGTGAAGCTTTCTTT. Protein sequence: CASSPIVGQGEAFF.

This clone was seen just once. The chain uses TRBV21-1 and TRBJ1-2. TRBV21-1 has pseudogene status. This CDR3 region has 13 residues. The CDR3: CASSPGGGRGYTF. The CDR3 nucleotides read TGTGCCAGCAGCCCTGGGGGGGGGCGCGGCTACACCTTC.

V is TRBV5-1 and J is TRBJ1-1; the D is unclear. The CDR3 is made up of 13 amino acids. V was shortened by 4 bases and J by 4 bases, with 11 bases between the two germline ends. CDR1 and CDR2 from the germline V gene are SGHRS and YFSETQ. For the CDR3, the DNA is TGCGCCAGCAGCGACAAACCGATCACTGAAGCTTTCTTT. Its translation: CASSDKPITEAFF.

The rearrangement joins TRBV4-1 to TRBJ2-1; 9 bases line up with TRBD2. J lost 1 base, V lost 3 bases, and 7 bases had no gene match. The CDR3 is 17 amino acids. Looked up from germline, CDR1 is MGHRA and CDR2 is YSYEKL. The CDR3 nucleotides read TGCGCCAGCAGCCAGTGGGTAGCGGGGGAATCCTACAATGAGCAGTTCTTC. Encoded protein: CASSQWVAGESYNEQFF.

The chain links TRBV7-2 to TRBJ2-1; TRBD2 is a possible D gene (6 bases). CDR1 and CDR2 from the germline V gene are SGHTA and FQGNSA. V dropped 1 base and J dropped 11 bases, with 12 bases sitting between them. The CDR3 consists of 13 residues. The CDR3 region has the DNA TGTGCCAGCAGCTTAGTAGCGGTCGGAAAGCAGTTCTTC. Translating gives CASSLVAVGKQFF.

The CDR3 loop is CASSFKIRQGAREKLFF. In DNA, the CDR3 is TGTGCCAGCAGCTTTAAAATCCGGCAGGGGGCACGGGAAAAACTGTTTTTT. This chain links TRBV5-4 with TRBJ1-4, with TRBD1 matching 8 bases. The germline V gene encodes CDR1 SGHNT and CDR2 YYREEE (reference sequence). V lost 2 bases and J lost 8; bases outside the gene matches: 14. The length of the CDR3 is 17 residues.

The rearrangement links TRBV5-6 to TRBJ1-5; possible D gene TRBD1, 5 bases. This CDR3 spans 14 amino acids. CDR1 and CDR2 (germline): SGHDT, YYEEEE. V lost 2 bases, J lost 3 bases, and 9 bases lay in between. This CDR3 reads CASSLGGVNQPQHF. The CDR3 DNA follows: TGTGCCAGCAGCTTAGGAGGGGTCAATCAGCCCCAGCATTTT.

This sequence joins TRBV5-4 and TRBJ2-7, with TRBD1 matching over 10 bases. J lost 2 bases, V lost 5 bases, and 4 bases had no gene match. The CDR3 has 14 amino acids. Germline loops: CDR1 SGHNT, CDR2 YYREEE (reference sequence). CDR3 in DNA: TGTGCCAGCAGGCAAGACAGGGGGCCCTACGAGCAGTACTTC. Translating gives CASRQDRGPYEQYF. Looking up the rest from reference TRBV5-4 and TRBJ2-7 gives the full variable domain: ETGVTQSPTHLIKTRGQQVTLRCSSQSGHNTVSWYQQALGQGPQFIFQYYREEENGRGNFPPRFSGLQFPNYSSELNVNALELDDSALYLCASRQDRGPYEQYFGPGTRLTVT.

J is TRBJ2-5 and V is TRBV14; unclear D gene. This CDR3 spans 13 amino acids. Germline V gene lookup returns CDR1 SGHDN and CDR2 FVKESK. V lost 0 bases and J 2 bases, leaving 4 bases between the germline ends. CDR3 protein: CASSQERQETQYF. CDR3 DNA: TGTGCCAGCAGCCAAGAACGGCAAGAGACCCAGTACTTC.

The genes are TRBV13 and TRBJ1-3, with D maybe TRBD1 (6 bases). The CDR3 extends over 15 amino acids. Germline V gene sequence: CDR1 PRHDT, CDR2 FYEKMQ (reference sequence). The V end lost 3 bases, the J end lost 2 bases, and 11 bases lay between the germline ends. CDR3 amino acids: CASSFRGSTGNTIYF. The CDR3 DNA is TGTGCCAGCAGCTTTAGGGGGTCGACTGGAAACACCATATATTTT.

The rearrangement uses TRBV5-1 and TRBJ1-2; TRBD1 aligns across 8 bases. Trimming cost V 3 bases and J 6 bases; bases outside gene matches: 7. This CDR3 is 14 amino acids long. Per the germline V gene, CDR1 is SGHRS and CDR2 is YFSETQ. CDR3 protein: CASSSPGGSDGYTF. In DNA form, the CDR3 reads TGCGCCAGCAGCTCCCCAGGGGGCAGCGATGGCTACACCTTC.

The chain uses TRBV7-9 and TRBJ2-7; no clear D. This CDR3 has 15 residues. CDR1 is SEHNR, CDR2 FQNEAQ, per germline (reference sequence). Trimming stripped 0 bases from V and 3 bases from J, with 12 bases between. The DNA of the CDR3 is TGTGCCAGCAGCTTAGCGCTTACAGCAAACTACGAGCAGTACTTC. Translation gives CASSLALTANYEQYF.

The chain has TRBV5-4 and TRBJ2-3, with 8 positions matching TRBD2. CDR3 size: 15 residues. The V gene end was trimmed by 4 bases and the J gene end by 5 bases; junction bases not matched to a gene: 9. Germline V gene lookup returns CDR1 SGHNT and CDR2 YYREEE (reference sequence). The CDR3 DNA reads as TGTGCCAGCAGCCAAGAAAGCGGGAGAATAGATACGCAGTATTTT. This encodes CASSQESGRIDTQYF.

CDR3 sequence: CASSLDGGRSSYNEQFF. In nucleotides, the CDR3 is TGTGCCAGCAGCTTAGATGGTGGCCGGAGCTCCTACAATGAGCAGTTCTTC. The chain combines TRBV11-3 with TRBJ2-1; D uncertain. V gave up 0 bases and J gave up 0 bases, with 12 bases separating them. Germline CDR1 reads SGHNT; CDR2 reads YENEEA. This CDR3 is built from 17 residues. Looking up the rest from reference TRBV11-3 and TRBJ2-1 gives the full variable domain: EAGVVQSPRYKIIEKKQPVAFWCNPISGHNTLYWYLQNLGQGPELLIRYENEEAVDDSQLPKDRFSAERLKGVDSTLKIQPAELGDSAVYLCASSLDGGRSSYNEQFFGPGTRLTVL.

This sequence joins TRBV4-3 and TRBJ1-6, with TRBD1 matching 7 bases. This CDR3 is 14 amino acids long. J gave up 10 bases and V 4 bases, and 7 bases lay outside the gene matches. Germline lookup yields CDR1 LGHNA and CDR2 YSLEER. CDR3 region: CASSLKTGNSPLHF. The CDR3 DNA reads TGCGCCAGCAGCCTTAAGACAGGGAACTCACCCCTCCACTTT.

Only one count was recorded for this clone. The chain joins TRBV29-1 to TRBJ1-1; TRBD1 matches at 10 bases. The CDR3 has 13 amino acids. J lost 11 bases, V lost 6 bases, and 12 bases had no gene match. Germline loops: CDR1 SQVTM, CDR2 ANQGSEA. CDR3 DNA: TGCAGCGTAGGGACAGGGGCTGAGAGGTCTGCTTTCTTT. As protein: CSVGTGAERSAFF.

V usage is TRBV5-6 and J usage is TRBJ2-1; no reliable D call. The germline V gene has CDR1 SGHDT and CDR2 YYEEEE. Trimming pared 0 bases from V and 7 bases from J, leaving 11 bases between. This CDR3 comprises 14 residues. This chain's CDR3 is CASSLVGGLNEQFF. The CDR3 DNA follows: TGTGCCAGCAGCTTGGTAGGCGGTCTAAATGAGCAGTTCTTC.

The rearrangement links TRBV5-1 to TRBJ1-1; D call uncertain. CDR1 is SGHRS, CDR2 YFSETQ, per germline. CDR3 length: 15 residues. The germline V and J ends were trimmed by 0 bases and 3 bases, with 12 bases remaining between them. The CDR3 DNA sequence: TGCGCCAGCAGCTTGGCGTCCTCTCGGGACACTGAAGCTTTCTTT. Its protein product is CASSLASSRDTEAFF.

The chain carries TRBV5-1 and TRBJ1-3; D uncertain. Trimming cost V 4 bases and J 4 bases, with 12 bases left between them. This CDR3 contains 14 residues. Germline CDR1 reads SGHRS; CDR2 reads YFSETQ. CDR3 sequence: CASSVDIIGNTIYF. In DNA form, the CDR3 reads TGCGCCAGCAGCGTAGACATAATCGGAAACACCATATATTTT.

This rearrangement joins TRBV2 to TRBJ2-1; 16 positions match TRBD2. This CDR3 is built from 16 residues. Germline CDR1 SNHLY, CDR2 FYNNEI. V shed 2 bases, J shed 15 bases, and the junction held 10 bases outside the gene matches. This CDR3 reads CASSEPGGTSGRAGFF. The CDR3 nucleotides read TGTGCCAGCAGTGAACCGGGAGGGACTAGCGGGAGGGCGGGGTTCTTC.

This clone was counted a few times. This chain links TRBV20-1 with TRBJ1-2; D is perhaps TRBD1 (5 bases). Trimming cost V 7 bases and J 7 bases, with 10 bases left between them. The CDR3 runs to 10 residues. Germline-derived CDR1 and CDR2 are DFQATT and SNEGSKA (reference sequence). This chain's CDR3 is CSVWGGGYTF. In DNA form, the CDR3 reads TGCAGTGTTTGGGGGGGTGGCTACACCTTC.

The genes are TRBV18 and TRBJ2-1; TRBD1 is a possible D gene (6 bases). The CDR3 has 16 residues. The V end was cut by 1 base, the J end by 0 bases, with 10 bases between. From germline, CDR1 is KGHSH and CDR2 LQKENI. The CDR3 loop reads CASSPQGVGSYNEQFF. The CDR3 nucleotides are TGTGCCAGCTCACCACAGGGGGTAGGCTCCTACAATGAGCAGTTCTTC.

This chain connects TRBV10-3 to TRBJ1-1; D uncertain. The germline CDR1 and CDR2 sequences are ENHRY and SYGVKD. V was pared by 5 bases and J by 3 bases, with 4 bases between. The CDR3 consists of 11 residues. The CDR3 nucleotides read TGTGCCATCAGTTCGGACACTGAAGCTTTCTTT. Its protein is CAISSDTEAFF.

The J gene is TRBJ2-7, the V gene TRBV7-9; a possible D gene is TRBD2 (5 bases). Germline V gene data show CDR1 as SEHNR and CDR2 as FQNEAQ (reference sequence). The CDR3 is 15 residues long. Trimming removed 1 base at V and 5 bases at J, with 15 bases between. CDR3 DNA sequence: TGTGCCAGCAGCTTAGGGAGGCAGGCCCCCGACGAGCAGTACTTC. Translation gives CASSLGRQAPDEQYF.

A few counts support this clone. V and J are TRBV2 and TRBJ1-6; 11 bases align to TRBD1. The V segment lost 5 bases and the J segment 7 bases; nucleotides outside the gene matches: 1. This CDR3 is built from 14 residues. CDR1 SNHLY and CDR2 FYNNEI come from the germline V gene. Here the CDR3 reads CASSWDRGNSPLHF. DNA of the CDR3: TGTGCCAGCAGTTGGGACAGGGGGAATTCACCCCTCCACTTT.

The chain's CDR3 is CASSPPDNPYEQYF. The CDR3 DNA reads TGTGCCAGCAGCCCCCCGGACAACCCCTACGAGCAGTACTTC. V usage is TRBV7-9 and J usage is TRBJ2-7; perhaps TRBD1 as D (5 bases). Germline lookup yields CDR1 SEHNR and CDR2 FQNEAQ (reference sequence). V was clipped by 5 bases and J by 2 bases, with 13 bases between them. This CDR3 is built from 14 residues.

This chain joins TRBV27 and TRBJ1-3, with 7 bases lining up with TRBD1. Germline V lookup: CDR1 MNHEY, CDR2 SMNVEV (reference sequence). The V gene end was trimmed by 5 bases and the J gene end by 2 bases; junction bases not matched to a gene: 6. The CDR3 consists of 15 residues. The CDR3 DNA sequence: TGTGCCAGCAGTCCATACAGGGGTGCTGGAAACACCATATATTTT. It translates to CASSPYRGAGNTIYF.

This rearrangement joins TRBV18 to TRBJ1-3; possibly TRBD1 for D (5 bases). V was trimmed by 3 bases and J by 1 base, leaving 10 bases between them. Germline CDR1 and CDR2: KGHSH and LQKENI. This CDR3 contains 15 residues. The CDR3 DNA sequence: TGTGCCAGCTCACCTGAAGGGGCTTCTGGAAACACCATATATTTT. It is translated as CASSPEGASGNTIYF.

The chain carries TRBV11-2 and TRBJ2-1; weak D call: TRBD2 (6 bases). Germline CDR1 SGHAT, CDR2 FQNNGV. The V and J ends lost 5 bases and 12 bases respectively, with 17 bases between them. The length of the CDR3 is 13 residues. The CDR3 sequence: CASSPGPGSGQFF. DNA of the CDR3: TGTGCCAGCAGCCCTGGCCCCGGTAGCGGGCAGTTCTTC.